The 14 T cell receptor beta chains reported below all come from one sample, sequenced in a study of T cells in Graves' hyperthyroidism and ophthalmopathy. RNA transcripts gave rise to amplified TCR beta CDR3 regions. Carried out on the TCR CDR3, a first-round RT-PCR used the HTBI primer set. Via MiXCR, TCRdb re-called the multiplex PCR reads, giving one row per CDR3 protein. The data hold 700,000 or so distinct CDR3 sequences, with 15% to 20% observed a single time. The sequenced material came from blood. These receptors were collected from a man aged 18 to 30 with Graves' hyperthyroidism.

The chain combines TRBV11-2 with TRBJ2-1, with D perhaps TRBD1 (6 bases). V was clipped by 2 bases and J by 0 bases, with 17 bases between them. Per the germline V gene, CDR1 is SGHAT and CDR2 is FQNNGV. This CDR3 spans 18 amino acids. As DNA, the CDR3 is TGTGCCAGCAGCTTAACAGGGTTTACTCTGAGCTCCTACAATGAGCAGTTCTTC. It yields the protein CASSLTGFTLSSYNEQFF. Filled out from reference TRBV11-2 and TRBJ2-1, the complete variable domain reads EAGVAQSPRYKIIEKRQSVAFWCNPISGHATLYWYQQILGQGPKLLIQFQNNGVVDDSQLPKDRFSAERLKGVDSTLKIQPAKLEDSAVYLCASSLTGFTLSSYNEQFFGPGTRLTVL.

This clonotype was observed at least ten times. The rearrangement links TRBV7-9 to TRBJ2-3; 8 bases are shared with TRBD2. Germline values: CDR1 SEHNR, CDR2 FQNEAQ (reference sequence). J gave up 6 bases and V 1 base, and 3 bases lay outside the gene matches. There are 14 residues in the CDR3. The CDR3 DNA sequence: TGTGCCAGCAGCTTAGACAGCGGGAGTGATACGCAGTATTTT. It yields the protein CASSLDSGSDTQYF.

Remarks on this clonotype: The conserved closing phenylalanine or tryptophan is absent in this CDR3, likely reflecting a read error. This chain connects TRBV19 to TRBJ2-1; TRBD2 matches 7 bases. This CDR3 spans 14 amino acids. CDR1 and CDR2 from the germline V gene are LNHDA and SQIVND (reference sequence). Trimming took 7 bases from V and 4 from J; bases not matched to a gene: 7. This CDR3 is CASTSGPIYNEQFL. The CDR3 region has the DNA TGTGCCAGTACTAGCGGCCCGATTTACAATGAGCAGTTCCTC.

J is TRBJ2-5 and V is TRBV5-4; the D is unclear. Germline values: CDR1 SGHNT, CDR2 YYREEE (reference sequence). CDR3 length equals 13 residues. V was shortened by 3 bases and J by 5 bases, with 11 bases between the two germline ends. The CDR3 protein is CASSSPVGETQYF. CDR3 DNA sequence: TGTGCCAGCAGCTCGCCCGTCGGGGAGACCCAGTACTTC.

The sample holds many counts of this clonotype. This rearrangement joins TRBV6-1 to TRBJ2-1; D is possibly TRBD2 (5 bases). Germline loops: CDR1 MNHNS, CDR2 SASEGT. Trimming took 6 bases from V and 6 from J, leaving 12 bases between them. CDR3 length: 13 amino acids. This CDR3 reads CASRTGKGNEQFF. CDR3 nucleotides: TGTGCCAGCAGGACGGGGAAGGGCAATGAGCAGTTCTTC.

This clonotype was recorded a few times. V is TRBV7-2 and J is TRBJ1-2; D may be TRBD1 (5 bases). V dropped 3 bases and J dropped 4 bases, with 15 bases sitting between them. The CDR3 extends over 15 amino acids. CDR1 is SGHTA, CDR2 FQGNSA, per germline. This CDR3 reads CASSFTSRGAYGYTF. The CDR3 DNA is TGTGCCAGCAGCTTCACTTCTAGGGGAGCCTATGGCTACACCTTC.

This clonotype was seen a few times. The rearrangement uses TRBV19 and TRBJ2-1, with a possible D match to TRBD2 (5 bases). The CDR3 totals 14 residues. Germline V lookup: CDR1 LNHDA, CDR2 SQIVND (reference sequence). V was shortened by 3 bases and J by 5 bases, with 11 bases between the two germline ends. Written as DNA, the CDR3 is TGTGCCAGTAGTATTGAGGGCCGTAACAATGAGCAGTTCTTC. Translated: CASSIEGRNNEQFF.

This clonotype has just a few counts. The J gene is TRBJ1-1, the V gene TRBV20-1; D ambiguous. CDR1 and CDR2 from the germline V gene are DFQATT and SNEGSKA (reference sequence). The V end lost 5 bases, the J end lost 2 bases, and 6 bases lay between the germline ends. This CDR3 has 11 amino acids. CDR3 sequence: CSAPLNTEAFF. In nucleotides, the CDR3 is TGCAGTGCTCCACTCAACACTGAAGCTTTCTTT.

This rearrangement joins TRBV19 to TRBJ1-4; D not resolved. Deletions cut 3 bases from V and 4 bases from J, with 3 bases between. Germline V gives CDR1 LNHDA, CDR2 SQIVND (reference sequence). This CDR3 contains 12 residues. The CDR3 sequence is CASSIINEKLFF. CDR3 bases: TGTGCCAGTAGTATCATTAATGAAAAACTGTTTTTT.

This clonotype occurred many times. The chain carries TRBV6-1 and TRBJ2-1; 9 positions match TRBD2. This CDR3 comprises 15 residues. The germline CDR1 and CDR2 sequences are MNHNS and SASEGT. The junction had 4 bases not matched to a gene; V was cut back by 3 bases and J by 4 bases. The CDR3 spells CASSDRLAEYNEQFF. The CDR3 DNA sequence: TGTGCCAGCAGTGATCGACTAGCGGAATACAATGAGCAGTTCTTC.

The V call is TRBV27, the J call TRBJ1-1; TRBD1 might be the D (5 bases). With 6 bases removed from V and 5 bases from J, the gap between germline ends came to 16 bases. CDR3 length: 14 residues. CDR1 MNHEY and CDR2 SMNVEV come from the germline V gene (reference sequence). In nucleotides, the CDR3 is TGTGCCAGCAGCGGGGACCCAAGGAGGACTGAAGCTTTCTTT. This gives the protein CASSGDPRRTEAFF.

This clonotype occurred many times. V is TRBV27 and J is TRBJ1-1; a weak D match, TRBD1 (6 bases). V lost 2 bases, J lost 0 bases, and 7 bases lay in between. In germline, CDR1 is MNHEY, CDR2 SMNVEV (reference sequence). The CDR3 covers 14 residues. CDR3 nucleotides: TGTGCCAGCAGTTTAGACAGGCTGAACACTGAAGCTTTCTTT. Encoded protein: CASSLDRLNTEAFF.

There are many counts of this clonotype. Written as DNA, the CDR3 is TGTGCCACCAGTGATTTTACGGGCAGGGGGCACCGCGGGGAGCTGTTTTTT. This translates into CATSDFTGRGHRGELFF. The gene calls are TRBV24-1 and TRBJ2-2, with TRBD1 matching 8 bases. Germline CDR1 is KGHDR and CDR2 is SFDVKD. CDR3 length: 17 residues. V dropped 1 base and J dropped 7; count of bases not matched to a gene: 10.

The sample holds a few counts of this clonotype. The CDR3 protein is CSARRLGYEQYF. CDR3 nucleotide sequence: TGCAGTGCTAGAAGATTGGGGTACGAGCAGTACTTC. This chain connects TRBV20-1 to TRBJ2-7; D remains ambiguous. Trimming stripped 2 bases from V and 4 bases from J, with 9 bases between. This CDR3 has 12 amino acids. CDR1 and CDR2 (germline): DFQATT, SNEGSKA (reference sequence).